This T cell receptor beta chain was obtained from a study of blood T cell repertoires in COVID-19. Turning to the study itself: COVID-19 samples collected from the United States, Italy and Spain covered acute and convalescent phases.

This CDR3 contains 15 residues. The germline V gene has CDR1 LNHDA and CDR2 SQIVND (reference sequence). The V and J ends lost 5 bases and 8 bases, in that order; junction bases with no gene match: 12. In the original analysis: Amplification with reference gene primers provided the estimates of nucleated cell counts. Some clones are missing from TCRdb's copy, which holds only in-frame ones; the method was immunoSEQ multiplex PCR. The DNA was the basis for D and trimming; V, J and clone size are from that table. The table includes 350,000 or so clones, around 88% detected once. This rearrangement joins TRBV19 to TRBJ1-5; 7 nucleotides align to TRBD1. What was sequenced was peripheral blood. The TCR comes from a man aged 30 to 45 with active or convalescent COVID-19. DNA of the CDR3: TGTGCCAGTAGTCTCTTCGGACAGGCCCAGGAGCCCCAGCATTTT. Translation: CASSLFGQAQEPQHF.